The present entry profiles one TCR beta chain with its context. What it binds is not known. Profiling relied on immunoSEQ multiplex PCR, and the TCRdb table lists in-frame clones only, not all of them. This sample yields millions of clones, of which roughly 95% are seen a single time; 0.1% to 0.15% belongs to the top ten. The data were obtained in a study of shared clonotypes between healthy human individuals. Study-wide background: CD4 naive and memory got three plates each, CD8 naive two, CD8 memory one. Broader study findings: Rarefaction curves obtained for sorted subsets showed sequencing incomplete despite large depth.

Healthy adults negative for HIV, lacking recent acute infections or vaccinations, served as donors. All participating donors were Caucasian adults from Nashville, Tennessee. This sequence originates from a young man in good health. Sequencing was done on a sample of naive CD4+ T cells sorted from blood. The subset denotes: CD45RA+ positively selected.

CDR3 residues: CASSLSGVAYEQYF. The CDR3 DNA follows: TGTGCCAGCAGCTTATCAGGAGTAGCCTACGAGCAGTACTTC. V and J are TRBV7-9 and TRBJ2-7; D remains unclear. V was clipped by 2 bases and J by 2 bases, with 10 bases between them. The CDR3 loop spans 14 amino acids. The germline CDR1 and CDR2 sequences are SEHNR and FQNEAQ (reference sequence).